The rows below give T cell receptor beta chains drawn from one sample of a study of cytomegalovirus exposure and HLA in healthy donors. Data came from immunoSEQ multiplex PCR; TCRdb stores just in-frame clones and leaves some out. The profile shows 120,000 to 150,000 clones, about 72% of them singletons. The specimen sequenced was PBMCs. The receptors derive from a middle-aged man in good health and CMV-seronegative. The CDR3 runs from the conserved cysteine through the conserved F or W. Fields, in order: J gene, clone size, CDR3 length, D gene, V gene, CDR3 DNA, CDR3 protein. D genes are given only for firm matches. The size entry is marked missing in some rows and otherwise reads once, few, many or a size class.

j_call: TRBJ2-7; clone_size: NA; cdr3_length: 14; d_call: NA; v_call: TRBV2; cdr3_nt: TGTGCCAGCGGGCGGGCAGAGAGCTCCTACGAGCAGTACTTC; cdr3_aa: CASGRAESSYEQYF
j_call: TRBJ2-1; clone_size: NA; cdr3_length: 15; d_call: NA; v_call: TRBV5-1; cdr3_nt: TGCGCCAGCAGCTTGGTTAACAGGGATATCCATGAGCAGTTCTTC; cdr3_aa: CASSLVNRDIHEQFF
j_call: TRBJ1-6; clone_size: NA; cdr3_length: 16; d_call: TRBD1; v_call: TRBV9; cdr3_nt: TGTGCCAGCAGCGCGGGGACAGGGAGGTATAATTCACCCCTCCACTTT; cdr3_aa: CASSAGTGRYNSPLHF
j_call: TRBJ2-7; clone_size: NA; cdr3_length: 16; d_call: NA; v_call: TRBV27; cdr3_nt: TGTGCCAGCAGTCCCATTGGTGGGGGCTACTCTTACGAGCAGTACTTC; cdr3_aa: CASSPIGGGYSYEQYF
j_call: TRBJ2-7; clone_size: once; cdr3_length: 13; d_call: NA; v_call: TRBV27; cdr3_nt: TGTGCCAGCAAATCGACAGCCTCCTACGAGCAGTACTTC; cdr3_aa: CASKSTASYEQYF
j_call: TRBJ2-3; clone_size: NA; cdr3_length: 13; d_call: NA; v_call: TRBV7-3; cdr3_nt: TGTGCCAGCAGCTTAAGGTCGAGAGATACGCAGTATTTT; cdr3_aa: CASSLRSRDTQYF
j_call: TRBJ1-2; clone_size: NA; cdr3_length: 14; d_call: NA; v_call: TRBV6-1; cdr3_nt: TGTGCCAGCAGGCGGACCAGGGATAACTATGGCTACACCTTC; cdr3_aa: CASRRTRDNYGYTF
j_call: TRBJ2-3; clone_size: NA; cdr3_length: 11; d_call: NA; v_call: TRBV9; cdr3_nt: TGTGCCAGCAGCGTTGGCGATACGCAGTATTTT; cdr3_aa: CASSVGDTQYF
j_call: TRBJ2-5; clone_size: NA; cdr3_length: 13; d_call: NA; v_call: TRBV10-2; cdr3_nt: TGCGCCAGCAGTGGGGCGACAGAAGAGACCCAGTACTTC; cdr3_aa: CASSGATEETQYF
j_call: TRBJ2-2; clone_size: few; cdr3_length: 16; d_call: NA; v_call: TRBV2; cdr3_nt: TGTGCCAGCAGTTACTTCACAGGGGAGGCCACCGGGGAGCTGTTTTTT; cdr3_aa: CASSYFTGEATGELFF
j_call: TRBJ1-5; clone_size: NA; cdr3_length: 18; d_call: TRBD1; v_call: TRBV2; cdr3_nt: TGTGCCAGCAGAGCCGGGACAGGGGTCCCATATAGCAATCAGCCCCAGCATTTT; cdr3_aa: CASRAGTGVPYSNQPQHF
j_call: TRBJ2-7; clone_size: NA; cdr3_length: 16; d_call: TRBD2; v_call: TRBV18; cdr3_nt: TGTGCCAGCTCACCAGTATGGGCGGGGGGTACCTACGAGCAGTACTTC; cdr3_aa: CASSPVWAGGTYEQYF
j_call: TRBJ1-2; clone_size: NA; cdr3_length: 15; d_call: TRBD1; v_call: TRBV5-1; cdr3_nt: TGCGCCAGCAGCTTGGAGGGACAGGGCAGCTATGGCTACACCTTC; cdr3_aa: CASSLEGQGSYGYTF
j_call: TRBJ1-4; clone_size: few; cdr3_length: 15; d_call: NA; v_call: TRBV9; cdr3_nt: TGTGCCAGCAGCGTAGACCCAGTAACTAATGAAAAACTGTTTTTT; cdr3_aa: CASSVDPVTNEKLFF
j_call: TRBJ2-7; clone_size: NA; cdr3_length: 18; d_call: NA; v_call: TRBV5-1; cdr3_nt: TGCGCCAGCAGCTTGGTCGGTGGGGAATTAAGGGGACTTTACGAGCAGTACTTC; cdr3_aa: CASSLVGGELRGLYEQYF
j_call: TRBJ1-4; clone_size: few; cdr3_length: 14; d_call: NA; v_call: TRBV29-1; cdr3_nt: TGCAGCGTTGACGGCAGCCCCGGGGGTGAAAAACTGTTTTTT; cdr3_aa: CSVDGSPGGEKLFF
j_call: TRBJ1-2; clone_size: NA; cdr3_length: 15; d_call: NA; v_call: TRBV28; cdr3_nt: TGTGCCAGCAGTCCATTAGGGGCCAGGTCACGCGGCTACACCTTC; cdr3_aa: CASSPLGARSRGYTF
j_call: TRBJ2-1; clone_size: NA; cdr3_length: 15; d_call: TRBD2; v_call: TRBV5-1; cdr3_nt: TGCGCCAGCACCCTGACTAGCGGGGGTTTAAATGAGCAGTTCTTC; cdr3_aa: CASTLTSGGLNEQFF
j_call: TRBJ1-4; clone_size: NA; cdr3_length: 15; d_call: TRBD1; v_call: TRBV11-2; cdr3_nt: TGTGCCAGCAGCTTAGGACAGGGGGCCAACGAAAAACTGTTTTTT; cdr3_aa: CASSLGQGANEKLFF
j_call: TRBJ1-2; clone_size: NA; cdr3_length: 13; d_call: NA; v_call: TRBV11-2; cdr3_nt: TGTGCCAGCAGCGGAACAGGGTACTATGGCTACACCTTC; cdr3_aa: CASSGTGYYGYTF
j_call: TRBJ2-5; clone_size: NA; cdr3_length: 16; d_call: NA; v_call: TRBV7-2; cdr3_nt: TGTGCCAGCAGCTTAGGTCAGGGCATCCGTCAAGAGACCCAGTACTTC; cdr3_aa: CASSLGQGIRQETQYF
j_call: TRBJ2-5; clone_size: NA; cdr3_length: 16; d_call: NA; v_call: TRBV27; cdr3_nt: TGTGCCAGCAGTTTTTATGGTGGGACAAAAGGGGAGACCCAGTACTTC; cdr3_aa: CASSFYGGTKGETQYF
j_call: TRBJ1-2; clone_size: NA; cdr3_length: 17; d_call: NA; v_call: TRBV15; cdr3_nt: TGTGCCACCAGCAGAAGTAAGACCGGACTGGGTAACTATGGCTACACCTTC; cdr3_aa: CATSRSKTGLGNYGYTF
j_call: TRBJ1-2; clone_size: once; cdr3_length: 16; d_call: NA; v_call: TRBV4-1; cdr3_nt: TGCGCCAGCAGCCAGTGGGGCAGGGTAAAAGAATATGGCTACACCTTC; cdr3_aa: CASSQWGRVKEYGYTF
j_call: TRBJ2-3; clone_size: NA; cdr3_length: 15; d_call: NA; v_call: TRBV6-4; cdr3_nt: TGTGCCAGCAGTGAAAGGCCCGAGGGAACAGATACGCAGTATTTT; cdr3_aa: CASSERPEGTDTQYF
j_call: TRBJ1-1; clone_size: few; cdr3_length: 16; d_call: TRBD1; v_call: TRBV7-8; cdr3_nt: TGTGCCAGCAGCGTCCTACAGGGGCTCATGAACACTGAAGCTTTCTTT; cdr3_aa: CASSVLQGLMNTEAFF
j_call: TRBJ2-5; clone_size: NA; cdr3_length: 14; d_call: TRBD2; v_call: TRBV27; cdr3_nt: TGTGCCAGCAGTTTTCTAGCGGGAGACGAGACCCAGTACTTC; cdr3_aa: CASSFLAGDETQYF
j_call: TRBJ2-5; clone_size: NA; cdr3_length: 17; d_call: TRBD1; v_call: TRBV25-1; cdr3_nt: TGTGCCAGCAGTGAACTTCCCTACAGGGGGCCGGGGGAGACCCAGTACTTC; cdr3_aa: CASSELPYRGPGETQYF
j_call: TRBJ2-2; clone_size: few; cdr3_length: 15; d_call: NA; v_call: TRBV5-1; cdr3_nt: TGCGCCAGCAGCTACACCGCAACGAACACCGGGGAGCTGTTTTTT; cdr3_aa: CASSYTATNTGELFF
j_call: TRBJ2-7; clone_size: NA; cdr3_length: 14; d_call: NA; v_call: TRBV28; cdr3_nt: TGTGCCAGCAGTTTACTCGGTCTATCCTACGAGCAGTACTTC; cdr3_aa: CASSLLGLSYEQYF
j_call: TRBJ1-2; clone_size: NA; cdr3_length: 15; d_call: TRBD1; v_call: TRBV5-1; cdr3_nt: TGCGCCAGCAGCTTGGTGGCAGGGGGCAGCTATGGCTACACCTTC; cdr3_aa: CASSLVAGGSYGYTF
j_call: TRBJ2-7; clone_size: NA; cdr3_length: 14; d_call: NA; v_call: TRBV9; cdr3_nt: TGTGCCAGCAGCGTAGGGGGGAGGACCTACGAGCAGTACTTC; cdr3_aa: CASSVGGRTYEQYF
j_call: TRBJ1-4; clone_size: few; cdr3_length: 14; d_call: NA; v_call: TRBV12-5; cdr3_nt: TGTGCTAGTGGTTTGGAAAGCATTAATGAAAAACTGTTTTTT; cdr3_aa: CASGLESINEKLFF
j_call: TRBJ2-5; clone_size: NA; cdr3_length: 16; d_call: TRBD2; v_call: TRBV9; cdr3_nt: TGTGCCAGCAGCGTAGGCGGGGGGGCGATCAAAGAGACCCAGTACTTC; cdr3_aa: CASSVGGGAIKETQYF
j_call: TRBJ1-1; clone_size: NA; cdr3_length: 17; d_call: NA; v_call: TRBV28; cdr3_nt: TGTGCCACCACCAGCTTGGGAGGTTCGTACTGGAACACTGAAGCTTTCTTT; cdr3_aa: CATTSLGGSYWNTEAFF
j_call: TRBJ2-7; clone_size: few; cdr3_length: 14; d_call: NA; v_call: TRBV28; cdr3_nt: TGTGCCAGCAGTTTACGCCGGGATGCCTACGAGCAGTACTTC; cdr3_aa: CASSLRRDAYEQYF
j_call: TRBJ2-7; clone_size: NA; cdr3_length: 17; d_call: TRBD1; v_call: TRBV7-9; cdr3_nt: TGTTCCAGCAGCTTAGTTGGACAGGGAGGTCGGGCCCACGAGCAGTACTTC; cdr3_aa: CSSSLVGQGGRAHEQYF
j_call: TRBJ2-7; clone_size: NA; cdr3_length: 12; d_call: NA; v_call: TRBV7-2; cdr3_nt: TGTGCCAGCAGCACCGCTATCTACGAGCAGTACTTC; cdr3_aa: CASSTAIYEQYF
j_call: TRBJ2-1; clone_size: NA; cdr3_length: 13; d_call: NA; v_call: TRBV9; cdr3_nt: TGTGCCAGCAGCATAGGGCGGGACAATGAGCAGTTCTTC; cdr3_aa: CASSIGRDNEQFF
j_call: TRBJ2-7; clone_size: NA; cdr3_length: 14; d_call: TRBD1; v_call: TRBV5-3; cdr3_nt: TGTGCCAGAAGCGCCCGGGACAGGTGCGGCGAGCAGTACTTC; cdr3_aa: CARSARDRCGEQYF
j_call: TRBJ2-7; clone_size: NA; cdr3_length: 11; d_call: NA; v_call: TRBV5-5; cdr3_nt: TGTGCCAGCAGCCACTCCTACGAGCAGTACTTC; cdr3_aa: CASSHSYEQYF
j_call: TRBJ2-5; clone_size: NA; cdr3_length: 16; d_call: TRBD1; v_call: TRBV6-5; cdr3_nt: TGTGCCAGCAGTTACCATGTGGACAGGGGGCCGGAGACCCAGTACTTC; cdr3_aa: CASSYHVDRGPETQYF
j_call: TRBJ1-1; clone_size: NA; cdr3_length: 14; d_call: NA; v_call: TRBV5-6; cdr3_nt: TGTGCCAGCAGCTTGCGTGCAGGCTTGACTGAAGCTTTCTTT; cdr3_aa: CASSLRAGLTEAFF
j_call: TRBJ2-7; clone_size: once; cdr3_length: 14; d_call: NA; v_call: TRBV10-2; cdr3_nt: TGCGCCAGCAGTCAGAAGCGGGCCACCTACGAGCAGTACTTC; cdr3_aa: CASSQKRATYEQYF
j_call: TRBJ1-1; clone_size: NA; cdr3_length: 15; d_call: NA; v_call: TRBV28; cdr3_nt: TGTGCCAGCAGTTTAGGGAGATACGCGGGCACTGAAGCTTTCTTT; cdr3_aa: CASSLGRYAGTEAFF
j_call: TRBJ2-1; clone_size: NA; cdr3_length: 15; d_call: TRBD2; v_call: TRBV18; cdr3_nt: TGTGCCAGCTCACCATCGGGGGGCTCCTACAATGAGCAGTTCTTC; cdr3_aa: CASSPSGGSYNEQFF